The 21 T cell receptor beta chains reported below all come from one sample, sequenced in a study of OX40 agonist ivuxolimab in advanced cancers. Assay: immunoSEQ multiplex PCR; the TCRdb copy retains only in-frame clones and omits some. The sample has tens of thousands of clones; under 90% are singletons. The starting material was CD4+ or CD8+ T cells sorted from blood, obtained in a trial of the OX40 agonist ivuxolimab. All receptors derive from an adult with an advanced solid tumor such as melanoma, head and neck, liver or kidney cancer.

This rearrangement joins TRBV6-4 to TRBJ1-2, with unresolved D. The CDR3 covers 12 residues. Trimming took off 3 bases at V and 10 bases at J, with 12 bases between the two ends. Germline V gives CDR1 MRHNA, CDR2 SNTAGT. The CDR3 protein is CASSEAGRVYTF. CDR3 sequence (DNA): TGTGCCAGCAGTGAAGCCGGCCGTGTCTACACCTTC.

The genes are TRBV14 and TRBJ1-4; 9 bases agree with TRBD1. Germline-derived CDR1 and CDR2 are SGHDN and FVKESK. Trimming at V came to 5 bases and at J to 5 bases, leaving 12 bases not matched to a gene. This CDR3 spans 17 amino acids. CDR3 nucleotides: TGTGCCAGCAGCTTTCGGACAGGGGTCCTCGGGAATGAAAAACTGTTTTTT. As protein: CASSFRTGVLGNEKLFF.

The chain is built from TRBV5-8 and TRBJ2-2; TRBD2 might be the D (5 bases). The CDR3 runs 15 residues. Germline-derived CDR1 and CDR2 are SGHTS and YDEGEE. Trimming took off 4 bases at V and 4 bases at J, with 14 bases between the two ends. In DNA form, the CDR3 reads TGTGCCAGCAGCCCGGTTGGGAGAAGCACCGGGGAGCTGTTTTTT. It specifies CASSPVGRSTGELFF.

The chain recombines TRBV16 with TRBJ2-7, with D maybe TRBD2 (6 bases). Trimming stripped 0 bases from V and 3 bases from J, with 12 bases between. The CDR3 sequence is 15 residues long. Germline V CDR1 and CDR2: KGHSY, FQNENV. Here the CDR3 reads CASSQSGGPSYEQYF. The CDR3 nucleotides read TGTGCCAGCAGCCAATCAGGAGGGCCCAGCTACGAGCAGTACTTC.

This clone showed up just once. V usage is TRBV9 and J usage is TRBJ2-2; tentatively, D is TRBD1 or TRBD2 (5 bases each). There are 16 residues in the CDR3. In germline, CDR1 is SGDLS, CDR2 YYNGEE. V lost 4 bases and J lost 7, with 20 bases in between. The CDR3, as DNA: TGTGCCAGCAGCCCGACGGTCTCCGGGACCTACGGGGAGCTGTTTTTT. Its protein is CASSPTVSGTYGELFF.

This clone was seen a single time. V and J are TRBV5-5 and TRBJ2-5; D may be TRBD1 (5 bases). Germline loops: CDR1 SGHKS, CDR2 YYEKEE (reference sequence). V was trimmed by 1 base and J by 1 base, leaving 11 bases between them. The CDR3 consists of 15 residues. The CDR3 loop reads CASSLTGFTQETQYF. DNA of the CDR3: TGTGCCAGCAGCTTGACAGGTTTCACCCAAGAGACCCAGTACTTC.

The CDR3, as DNA: TGTGCCAGCAGCTCCATACCGGACAGCTTCACCGGGGAGCTGTTTTTT. It specifies CASSSIPDSFTGELFF. The chain links TRBV11-2 to TRBJ2-2; possibly TRBD1 for D (6 bases). The CDR3 sequence is 16 residues long. The germline V gene has CDR1 SGHAT and CDR2 FQNNGV. V was pared by 4 bases and J by 4 bases, with 16 bases between.

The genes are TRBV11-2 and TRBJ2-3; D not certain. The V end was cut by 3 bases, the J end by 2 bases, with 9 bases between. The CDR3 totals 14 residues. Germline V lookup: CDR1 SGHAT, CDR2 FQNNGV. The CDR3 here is CASSLAFYTDTQYF. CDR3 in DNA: TGTGCCAGCAGCTTGGCGTTTTACACAGATACGCAGTATTTT.

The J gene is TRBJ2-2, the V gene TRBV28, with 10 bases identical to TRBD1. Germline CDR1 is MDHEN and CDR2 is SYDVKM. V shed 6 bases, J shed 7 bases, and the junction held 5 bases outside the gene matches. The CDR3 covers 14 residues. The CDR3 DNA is TGTGCCAGCAGGAGGGACAGGGGTTTCGGGGAGCTGTTTTTT. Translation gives CASRRDRGFGELFF.

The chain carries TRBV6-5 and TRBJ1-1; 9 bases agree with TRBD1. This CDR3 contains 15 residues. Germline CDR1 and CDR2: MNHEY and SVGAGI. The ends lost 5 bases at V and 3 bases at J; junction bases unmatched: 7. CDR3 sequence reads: CASSPGTGWYTEAFF. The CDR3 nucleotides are TGTGCCAGCAGTCCCGGGACAGGGTGGTACACTGAAGCTTTCTTT.

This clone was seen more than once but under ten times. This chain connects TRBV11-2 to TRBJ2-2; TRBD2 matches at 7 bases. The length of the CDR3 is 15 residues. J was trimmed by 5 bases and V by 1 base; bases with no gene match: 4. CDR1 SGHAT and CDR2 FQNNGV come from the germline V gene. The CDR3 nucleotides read TGTGCCAGCAGCTTAGCGGGAGGTGGGACCGGGGAGCTGTTTTTT. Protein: CASSLAGGGTGELFF.

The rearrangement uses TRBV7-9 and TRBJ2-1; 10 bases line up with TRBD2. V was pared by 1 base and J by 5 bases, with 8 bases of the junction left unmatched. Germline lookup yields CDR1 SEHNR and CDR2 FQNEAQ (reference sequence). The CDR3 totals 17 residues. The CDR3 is CASSLEPGLATNNEQFF. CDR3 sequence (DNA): TGTGCCAGCAGCTTAGAACCGGGACTAGCGACAAACAATGAGCAGTTCTTC. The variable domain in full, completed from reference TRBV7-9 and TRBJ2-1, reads DTGVSQNPRHKITKRGQNVTFRCDPISEHNRLYWYRQTLGQGPEFLTYFQNEAQLEKSRLLSDRFSAERPKGSFSTLEIQRTEQGDSAMYLCASSLEPGLATNNEQFFGPGTRLTVL.

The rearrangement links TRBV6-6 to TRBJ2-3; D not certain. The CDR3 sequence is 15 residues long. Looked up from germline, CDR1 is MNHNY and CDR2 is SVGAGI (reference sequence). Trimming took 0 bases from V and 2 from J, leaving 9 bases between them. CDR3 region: CASSYSITFTDTQYF. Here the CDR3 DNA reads TGTGCCAGCAGTTACTCGATCACCTTCACAGATACGCAGTATTTT.

The CDR3 nucleotides read TGTGCCAGCAGTGAAACAGGGACCACTGGAAACACCATATATTTT. Translated: CASSETGTTGNTIYF. V usage is TRBV6-1 and J usage is TRBJ1-3; the D gene is possibly TRBD1 (6 bases). Trimming cost V 2 bases and J 2 bases, with 10 bases left between them. Germline lookup yields CDR1 MNHNS and CDR2 SASEGT. The CDR3 is made up of 15 amino acids.

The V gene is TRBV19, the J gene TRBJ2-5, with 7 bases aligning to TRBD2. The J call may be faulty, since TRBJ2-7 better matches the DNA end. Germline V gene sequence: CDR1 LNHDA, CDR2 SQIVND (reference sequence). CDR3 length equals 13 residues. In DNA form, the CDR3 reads TGTGCCAGTAGCCATTCGGGGAGGGGCGAGCAGTACTTC. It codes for CASSHSGRGEQYF.

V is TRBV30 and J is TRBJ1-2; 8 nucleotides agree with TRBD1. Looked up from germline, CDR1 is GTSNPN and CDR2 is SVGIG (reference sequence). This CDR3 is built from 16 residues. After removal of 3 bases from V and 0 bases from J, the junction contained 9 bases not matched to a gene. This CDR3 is CAWRQQGAVTNYGYTF. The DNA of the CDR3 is TGTGCCTGGAGACAGCAGGGGGCGGTAACTAACTATGGCTACACCTTC. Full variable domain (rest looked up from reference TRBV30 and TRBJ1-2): SQTIHQWPATLVQPVGSPLSLECTVEGTSNPNLYWYRQAAGRGLQLLFYSVGIGQISSEVPQNLSASRPQDRQFILSSKKLLLSDSGFYLCAWRQQGAVTNYGYTFGSGTRLTVV.

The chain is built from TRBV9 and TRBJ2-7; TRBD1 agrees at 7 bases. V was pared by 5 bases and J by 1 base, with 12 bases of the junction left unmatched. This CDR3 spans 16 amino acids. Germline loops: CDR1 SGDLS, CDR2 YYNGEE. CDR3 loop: CASSDRDPSQSYEQYF. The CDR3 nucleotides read TGTGCCAGCAGTGACAGGGACCCTTCCCAATCCTACGAGCAGTACTTC.

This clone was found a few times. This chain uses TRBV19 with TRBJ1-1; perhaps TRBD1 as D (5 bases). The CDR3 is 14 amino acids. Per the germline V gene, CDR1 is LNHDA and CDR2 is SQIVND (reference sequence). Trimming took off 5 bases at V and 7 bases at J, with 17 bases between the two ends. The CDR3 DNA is TGTGCCAGTAGTCTCTCTCCGGGACGGCATGAAGCTTTCTTT. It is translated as CASSLSPGRHEAFF.

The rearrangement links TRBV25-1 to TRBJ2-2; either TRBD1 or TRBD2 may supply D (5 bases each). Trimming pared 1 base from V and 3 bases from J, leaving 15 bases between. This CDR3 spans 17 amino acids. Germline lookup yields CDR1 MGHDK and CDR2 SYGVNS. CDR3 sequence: CASSESTEGQDTGELFF. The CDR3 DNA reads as TGTGCCAGCAGTGAATCAACAGAGGGGCAGGACACCGGGGAGCTGTTTTTT.

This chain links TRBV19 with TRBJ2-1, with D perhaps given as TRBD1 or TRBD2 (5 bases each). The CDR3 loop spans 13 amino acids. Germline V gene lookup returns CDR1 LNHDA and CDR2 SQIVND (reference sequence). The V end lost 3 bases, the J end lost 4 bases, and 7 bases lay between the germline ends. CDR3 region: CASSMGPYNEQFF. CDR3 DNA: TGTGCCAGTAGTATGGGACCGTACAATGAGCAGTTCTTC.

The CDR3 loop reads CASSARTGEVKPQHF. The DNA of the CDR3 is TGCGCCAGCAGCGCTAGGACAGGGGAAGTGAAGCCCCAGCATTTT. The chain employs TRBV4-1 and TRBJ1-5, with 9 bases aligning to TRBD1. Germline assignment: CDR1 MGHRA and CDR2 YSYEKL. The CDR3 loop spans 15 amino acids. Trimming cost V 5 bases and J 8 bases; bases outside gene matches: 10.